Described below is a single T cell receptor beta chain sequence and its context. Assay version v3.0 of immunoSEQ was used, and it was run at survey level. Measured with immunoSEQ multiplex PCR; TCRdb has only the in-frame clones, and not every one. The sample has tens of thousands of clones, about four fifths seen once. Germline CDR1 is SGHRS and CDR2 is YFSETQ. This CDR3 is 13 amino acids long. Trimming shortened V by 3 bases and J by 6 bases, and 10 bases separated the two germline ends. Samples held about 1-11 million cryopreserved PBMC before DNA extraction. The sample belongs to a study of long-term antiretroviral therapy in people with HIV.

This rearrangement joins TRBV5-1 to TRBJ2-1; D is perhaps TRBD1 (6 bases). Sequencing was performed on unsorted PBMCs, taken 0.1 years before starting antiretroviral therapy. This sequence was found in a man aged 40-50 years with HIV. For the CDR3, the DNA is TGCGCCAGCAGCTGGCAGGGGCCCAATGAGCAGTTCTTC. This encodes CASSWQGPNEQFF.